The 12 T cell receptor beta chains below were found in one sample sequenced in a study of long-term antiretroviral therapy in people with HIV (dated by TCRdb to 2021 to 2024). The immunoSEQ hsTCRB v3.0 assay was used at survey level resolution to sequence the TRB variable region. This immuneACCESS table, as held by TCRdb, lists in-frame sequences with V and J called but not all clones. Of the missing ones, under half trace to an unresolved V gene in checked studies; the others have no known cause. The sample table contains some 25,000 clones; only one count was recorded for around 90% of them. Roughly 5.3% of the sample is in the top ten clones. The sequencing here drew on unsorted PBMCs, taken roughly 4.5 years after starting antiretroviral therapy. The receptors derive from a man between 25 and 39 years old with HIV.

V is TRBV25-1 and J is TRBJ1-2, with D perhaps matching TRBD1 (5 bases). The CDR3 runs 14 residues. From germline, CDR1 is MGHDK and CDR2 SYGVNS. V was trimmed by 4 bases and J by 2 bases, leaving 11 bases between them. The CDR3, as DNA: TGTGCCAGCAGTGGGGGGGGAAGAAACTATGGCTACACCTTC. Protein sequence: CASSGGGRNYGYTF.

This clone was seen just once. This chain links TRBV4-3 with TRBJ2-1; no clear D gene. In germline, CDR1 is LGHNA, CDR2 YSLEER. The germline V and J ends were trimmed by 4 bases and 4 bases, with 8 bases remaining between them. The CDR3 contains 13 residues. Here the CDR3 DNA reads TGCGCCAGCAGCCTCTATGAGTACAATGAGCAGTTCTTC. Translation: CASSLYEYNEQFF.

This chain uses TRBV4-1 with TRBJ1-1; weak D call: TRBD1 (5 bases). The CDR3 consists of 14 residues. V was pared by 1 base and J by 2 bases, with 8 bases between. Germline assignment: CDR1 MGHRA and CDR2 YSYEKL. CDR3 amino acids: CASSQVRGNTEAFF. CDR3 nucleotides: TGCGCCAGCAGCCAAGTAAGGGGTAACACTGAAGCTTTCTTT.

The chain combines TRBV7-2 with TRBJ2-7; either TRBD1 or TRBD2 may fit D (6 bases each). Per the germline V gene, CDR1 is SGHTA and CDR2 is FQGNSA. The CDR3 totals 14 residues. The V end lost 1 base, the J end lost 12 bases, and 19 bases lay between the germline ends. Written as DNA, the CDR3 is TGTGCCAGCAGCTTAGACGGGGGCCGGCGTTTTCGGTACTTC. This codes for CASSLDGGRRFRYF. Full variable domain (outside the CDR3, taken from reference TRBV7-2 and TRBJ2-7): GAGVSQSPSNKVTEKGKDVELRCDPISGHTALYWYRQSLGQGLEFLIYFQGNSAPDKSGLPSDRFSAERTGGSVSTLTIQRTQQEDSAVYLCASSLDGGRRFRYFGPGTRLTVT.

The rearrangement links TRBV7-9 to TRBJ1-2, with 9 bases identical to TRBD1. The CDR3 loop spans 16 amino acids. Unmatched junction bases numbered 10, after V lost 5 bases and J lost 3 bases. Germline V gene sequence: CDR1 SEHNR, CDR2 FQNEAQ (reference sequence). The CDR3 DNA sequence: TGTGCCAGCAGCACGTCACAGGGGGCTTGGGACTATGGCTACACCTTC. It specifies CASSTSQGAWDYGYTF.

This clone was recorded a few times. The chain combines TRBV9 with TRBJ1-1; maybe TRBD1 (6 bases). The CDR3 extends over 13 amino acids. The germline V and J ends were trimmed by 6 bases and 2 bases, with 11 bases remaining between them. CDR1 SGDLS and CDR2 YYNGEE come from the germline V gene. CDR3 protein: CASTSGTNTEAFF. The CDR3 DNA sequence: TGTGCCAGCACCTCAGGGACAAACACTGAAGCTTTCTTT.

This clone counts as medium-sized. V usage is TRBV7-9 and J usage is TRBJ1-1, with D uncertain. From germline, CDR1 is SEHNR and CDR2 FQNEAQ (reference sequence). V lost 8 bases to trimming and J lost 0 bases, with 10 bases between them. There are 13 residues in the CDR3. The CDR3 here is CASGPGLNTEAFF. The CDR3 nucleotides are TGTGCCAGCGGGCCCGGCCTGAACACTGAAGCTTTCTTT.

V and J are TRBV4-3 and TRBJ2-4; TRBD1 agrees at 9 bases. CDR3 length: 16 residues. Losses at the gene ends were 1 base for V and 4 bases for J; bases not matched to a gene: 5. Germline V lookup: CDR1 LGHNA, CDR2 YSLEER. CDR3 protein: CASSQVTGGGKNIQYF. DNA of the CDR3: TGCGCCAGCAGCCAAGTTACAGGGGGCGGTAAAAACATTCAGTACTTC.

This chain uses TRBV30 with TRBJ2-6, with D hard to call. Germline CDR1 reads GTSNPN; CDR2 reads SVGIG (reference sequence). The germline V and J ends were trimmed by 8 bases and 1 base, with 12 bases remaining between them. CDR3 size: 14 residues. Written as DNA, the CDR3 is TGTGCCAGCCCGGGCAATTCTGGGGCCAACGTCCTGACTTTC. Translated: CASPGNSGANVLTF. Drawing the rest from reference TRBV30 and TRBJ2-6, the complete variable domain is SQTIHQWPATLVQPVGSPLSLECTVEGTSNPNLYWYRQAAGRGLQLLFYSVGIGQISSEVPQNLSASRPQDRQFILSSKKLLLSDSGFYLCASPGNSGANVLTFGAGSRLTVL.

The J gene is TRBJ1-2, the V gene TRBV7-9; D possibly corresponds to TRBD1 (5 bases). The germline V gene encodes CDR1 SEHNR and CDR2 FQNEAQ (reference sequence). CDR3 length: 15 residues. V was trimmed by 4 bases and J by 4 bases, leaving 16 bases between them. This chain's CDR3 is CASSSTPRDSYGYTF. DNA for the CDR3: TGTGCCAGCAGCTCCACCCCCAGGGATAGCTATGGCTACACCTTC.

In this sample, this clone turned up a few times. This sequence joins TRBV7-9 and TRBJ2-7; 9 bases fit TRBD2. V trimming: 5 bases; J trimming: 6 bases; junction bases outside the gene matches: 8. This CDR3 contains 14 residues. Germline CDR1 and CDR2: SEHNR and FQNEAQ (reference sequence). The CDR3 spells CASSANSGSTEQYF. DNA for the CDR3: TGTGCCAGCAGCGCCAATAGCGGGAGTACCGAGCAGTACTTC.

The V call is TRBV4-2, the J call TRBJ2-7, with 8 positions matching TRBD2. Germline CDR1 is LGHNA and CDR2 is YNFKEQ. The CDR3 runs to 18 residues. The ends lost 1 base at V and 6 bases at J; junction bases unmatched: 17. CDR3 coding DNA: TGTGCCAGCAGCCAAGGGGGTTCGGCGGGACTAGTCATTTGCGAGCAGTACTTC. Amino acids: CASSQGGSAGLVICEQYF.